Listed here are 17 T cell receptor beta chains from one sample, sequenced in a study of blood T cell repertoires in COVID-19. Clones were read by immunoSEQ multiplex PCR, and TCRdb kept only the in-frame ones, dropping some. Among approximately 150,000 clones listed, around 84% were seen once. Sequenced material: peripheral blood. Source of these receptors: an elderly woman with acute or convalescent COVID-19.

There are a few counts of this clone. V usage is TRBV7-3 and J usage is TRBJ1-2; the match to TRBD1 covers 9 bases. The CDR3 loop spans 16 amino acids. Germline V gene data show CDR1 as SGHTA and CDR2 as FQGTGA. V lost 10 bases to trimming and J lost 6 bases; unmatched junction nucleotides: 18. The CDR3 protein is CAKTTGQGLLSHGYTF. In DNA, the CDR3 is TGTGCCAAAACCACGGGACAGGGTCTCTTATCCCATGGCTACACCTTC. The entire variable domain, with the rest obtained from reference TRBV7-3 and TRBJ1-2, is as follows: GAGVSQTPSNKVTEKGKYVELRCDPISGHTALYWYRQSLGQGPEFLIYFQGTGAADDSGLPNDRFFAVRPEGSVSTLKIQRTERGDSAVYLCAKTTGQGLLSHGYTFGSGTRLTVV.

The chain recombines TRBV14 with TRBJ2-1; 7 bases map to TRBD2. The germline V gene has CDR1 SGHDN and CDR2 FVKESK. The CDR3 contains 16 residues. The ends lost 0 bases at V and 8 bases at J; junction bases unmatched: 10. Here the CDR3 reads CASSQDLGLGGDEQFF. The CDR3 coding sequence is TGTGCCAGCAGCCAAGATCTAGGGTTGGGGGGGGATGAGCAGTTCTTC. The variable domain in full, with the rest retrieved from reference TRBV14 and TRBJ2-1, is EAGVTQFPSHSVIEKGQTVTLRCDPISGHDNLYWYRRVMGKEIKFLLHFVKESKQDESGMPNNRFLAERTGGTYSTLKVQPAELEDSGVYFCASSQDLGLGGDEQFFGPGTRLTVL.

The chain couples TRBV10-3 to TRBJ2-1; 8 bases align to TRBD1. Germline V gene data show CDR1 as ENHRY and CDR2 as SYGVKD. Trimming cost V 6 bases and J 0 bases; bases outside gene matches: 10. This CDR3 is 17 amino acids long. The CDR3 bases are TGTGCCATCAGCGTCGCTATCGGACAGGGCTCCTACAATGAGCAGTTCTTC. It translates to CAISVAIGQGSYNEQFF.

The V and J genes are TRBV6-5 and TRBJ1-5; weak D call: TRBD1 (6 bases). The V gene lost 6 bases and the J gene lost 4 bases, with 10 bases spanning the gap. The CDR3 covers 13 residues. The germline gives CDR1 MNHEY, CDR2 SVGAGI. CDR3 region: CASSRGWNQPQHF. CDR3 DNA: TGTGCCAGCAGCAGGGGTTGGAATCAGCCCCAGCATTTT.

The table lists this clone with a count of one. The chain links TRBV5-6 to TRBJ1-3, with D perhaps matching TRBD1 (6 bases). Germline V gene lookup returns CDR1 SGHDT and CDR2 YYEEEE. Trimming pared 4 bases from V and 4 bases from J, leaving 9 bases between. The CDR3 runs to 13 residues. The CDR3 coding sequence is TGTGCCAGCAGCGCAGGGGTAGGAAACACCATATATTTT. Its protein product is CASSAGVGNTIYF. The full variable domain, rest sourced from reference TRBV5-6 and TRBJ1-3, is DAGVTQSPTHLIKTRGQQVTLRCSPKSGHDTVSWYQQALGQGPQFIFQYYEEEERQRGNFPDRFSGHQFPNYSSELNVNALLLGDSALYLCASSAGVGNTIYFGEGSWLTVV.

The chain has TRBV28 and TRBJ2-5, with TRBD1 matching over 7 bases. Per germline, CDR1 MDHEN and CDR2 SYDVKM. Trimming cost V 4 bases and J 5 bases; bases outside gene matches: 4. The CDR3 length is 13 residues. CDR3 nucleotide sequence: TGTGCCAGCAGTTCCGGCAGGGGGGAGACCCAGTACTTC. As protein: CASSSGRGETQYF.

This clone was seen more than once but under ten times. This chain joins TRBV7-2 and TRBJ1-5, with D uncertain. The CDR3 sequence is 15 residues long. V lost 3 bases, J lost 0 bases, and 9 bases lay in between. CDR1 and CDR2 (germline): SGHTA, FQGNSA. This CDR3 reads CASSFGQVSNQPQHF. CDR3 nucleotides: TGTGCCAGCAGCTTTGGTCAGGTTAGCAATCAGCCCCAGCATTTT. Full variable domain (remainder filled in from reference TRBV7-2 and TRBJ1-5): GAGVSQSPSNKVTEKGKDVELRCDPISGHTALYWYRQSLGQGLEFLIYFQGNSAPDKSGLPSDRFSAERTGGSVSTLTIQRTQQEDSAVYLCASSFGQVSNQPQHFGDGTRLSIL.

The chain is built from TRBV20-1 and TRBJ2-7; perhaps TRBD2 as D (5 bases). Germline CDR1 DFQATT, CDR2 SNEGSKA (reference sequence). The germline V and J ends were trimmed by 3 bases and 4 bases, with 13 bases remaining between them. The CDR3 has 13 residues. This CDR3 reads CSASFGERYEQYF. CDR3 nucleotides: TGCAGTGCTAGTTTTGGGGAGAGGTACGAGCAGTACTTC.

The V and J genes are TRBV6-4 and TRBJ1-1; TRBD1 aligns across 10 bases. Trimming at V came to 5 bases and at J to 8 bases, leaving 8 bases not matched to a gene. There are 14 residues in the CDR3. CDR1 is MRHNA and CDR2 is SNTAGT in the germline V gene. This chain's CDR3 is CASSRDRGTSEAFF. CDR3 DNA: TGTGCCAGCAGTCGGGACAGGGGTACTTCAGAAGCTTTCTTT.

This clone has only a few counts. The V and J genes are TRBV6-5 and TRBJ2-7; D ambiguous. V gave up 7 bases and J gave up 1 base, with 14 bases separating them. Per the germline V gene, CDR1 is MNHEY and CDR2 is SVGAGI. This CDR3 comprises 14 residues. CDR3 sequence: CASIPRHPSYEQYF. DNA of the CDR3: TGTGCCAGCATTCCGAGACACCCATCCTACGAGCAGTACTTC.

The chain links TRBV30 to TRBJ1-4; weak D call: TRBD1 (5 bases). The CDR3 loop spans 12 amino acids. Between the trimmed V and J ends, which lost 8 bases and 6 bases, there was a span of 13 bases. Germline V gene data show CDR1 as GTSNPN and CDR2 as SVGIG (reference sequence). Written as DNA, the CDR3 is TGTGCCGGCGATATGGGGCATGAAAAACTGTTTTTT. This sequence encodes CAGDMGHEKLFF.

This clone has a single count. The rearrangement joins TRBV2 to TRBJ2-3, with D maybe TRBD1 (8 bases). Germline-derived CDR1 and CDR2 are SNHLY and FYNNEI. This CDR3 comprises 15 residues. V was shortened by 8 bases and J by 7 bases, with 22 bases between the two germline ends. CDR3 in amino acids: CASSEGRGTGYTQYF. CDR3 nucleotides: TGTGCCAGCTCTGAGGGGCGGGGGACAGGTTATACGCAGTATTTT. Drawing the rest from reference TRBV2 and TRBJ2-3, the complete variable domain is EPEVTQTPSHQVTQMGQEVILRCVPISNHLYFYWYRQILGQKVEFLVSFYNNEISEKSEIFDDQFSVERPDGSNFTLKIRSTKLEDSAMYFCASSEGRGTGYTQYFGPGTRLTVL.

The CDR3 loop is CASSSEGLAGYNEQFF. CDR3 DNA sequence: TGTGCCAGCAGCTCCGAAGGACTAGCGGGGTACAATGAGCAGTTCTTC. V usage is TRBV7-3 and J usage is TRBJ2-1, with 12 bases that match TRBD2. Germline lookup yields CDR1 SGHTA and CDR2 FQGTGA. This CDR3 region has 16 residues. Trimming at V came to 4 bases and at J to 4 bases, leaving 5 bases not matched to a gene.

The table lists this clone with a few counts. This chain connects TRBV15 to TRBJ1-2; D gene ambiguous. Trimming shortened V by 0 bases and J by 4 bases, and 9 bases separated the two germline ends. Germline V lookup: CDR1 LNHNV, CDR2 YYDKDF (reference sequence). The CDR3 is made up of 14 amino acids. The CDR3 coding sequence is TGTGCCACCAGCAGAGATCGGGAGTTCTATGGCTACACCTTC. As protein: CATSRDREFYGYTF.

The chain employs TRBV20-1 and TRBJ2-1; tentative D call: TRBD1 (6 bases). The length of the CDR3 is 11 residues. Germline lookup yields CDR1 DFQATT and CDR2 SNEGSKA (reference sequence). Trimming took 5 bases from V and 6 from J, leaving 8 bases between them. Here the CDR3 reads CSAGTTNEQFF. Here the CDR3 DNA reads TGCAGTGCTGGGACAACCAATGAGCAGTTCTTC.

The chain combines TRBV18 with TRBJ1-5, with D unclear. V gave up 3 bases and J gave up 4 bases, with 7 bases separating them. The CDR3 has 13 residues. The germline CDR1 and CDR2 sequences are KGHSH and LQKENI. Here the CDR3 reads CASSPEGNQPQHF. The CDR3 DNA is TGTGCCAGCTCACCTGAGGGAAATCAGCCCCAGCATTTT.

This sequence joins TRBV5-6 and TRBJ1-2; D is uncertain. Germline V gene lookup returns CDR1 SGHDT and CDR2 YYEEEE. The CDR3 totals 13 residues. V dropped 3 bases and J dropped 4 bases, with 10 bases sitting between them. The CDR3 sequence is CASSSGSLYGYTF. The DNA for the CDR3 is TGTGCCAGCAGCTCCGGGAGTCTCTATGGCTACACCTTC.